This T cell receptor beta chain comes out of a study of blood T cell repertoires in COVID-19. The overall study: Both acute and convalescent COVID-19 samples were obtained from the United States, Italy and Spain. Nucleic acid was either cDNA or gDNA, and it came from T cells, B-cell-depleted T cells, or PBMCs.

This CDR3 has 12 residues. Trimming cost V 5 bases and J 5 bases, with 9 bases left between them. Germline CDR1 is MNHEY and CDR2 is SVGAGI. Authors' analysis steps: Researchers report that nucleated cell counts were estimated from reference gene primer amplification. The protocol was immunoSEQ multiplex PCR, while the TCRdb copy is restricted to in-frame clones and leaves out a portion. The V and J calls and clone size are taken from that table; D and trimming were inferred from the DNA. The data hold some 110,000 clones, with roughly nine tenths observed a single time. This clone was seen only once.

This TCR was sampled from a human donor with active COVID-19. The donor label of this sample is uncertain. V usage is TRBV6-5 and J usage is TRBJ2-5, with D tentatively TRBD1 (5 bases). The sample consisted of peripheral blood. The CDR3: CASSPGWETQYF. CDR3 nucleotides: TGTGCCAGCAGTCCAGGGTGGGAGACCCAGTACTTC.